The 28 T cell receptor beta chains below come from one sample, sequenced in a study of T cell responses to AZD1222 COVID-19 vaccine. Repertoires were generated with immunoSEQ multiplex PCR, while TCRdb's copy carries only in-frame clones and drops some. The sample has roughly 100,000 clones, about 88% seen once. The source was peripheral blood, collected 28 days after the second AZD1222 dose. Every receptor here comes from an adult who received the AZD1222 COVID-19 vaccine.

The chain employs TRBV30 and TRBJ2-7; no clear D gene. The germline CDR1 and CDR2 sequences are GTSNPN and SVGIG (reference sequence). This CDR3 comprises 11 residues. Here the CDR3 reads CALTDFKEQYF. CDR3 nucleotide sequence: TGTGCACTTACAGATTTCAAGGAGCAGTACTTC.

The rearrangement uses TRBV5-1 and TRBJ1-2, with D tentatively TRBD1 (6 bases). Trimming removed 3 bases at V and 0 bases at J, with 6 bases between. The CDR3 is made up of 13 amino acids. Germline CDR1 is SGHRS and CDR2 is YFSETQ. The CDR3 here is CASSWTANYGYTF. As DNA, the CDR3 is TGCGCCAGCAGCTGGACAGCTAACTATGGCTACACCTTC.

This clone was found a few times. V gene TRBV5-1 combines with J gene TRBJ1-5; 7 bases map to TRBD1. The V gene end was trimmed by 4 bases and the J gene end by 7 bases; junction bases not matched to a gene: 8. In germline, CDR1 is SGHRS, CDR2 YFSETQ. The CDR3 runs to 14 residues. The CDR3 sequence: CASSRSTGVQPQHF. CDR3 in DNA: TGCGCCAGCAGCCGTTCTACAGGGGTCCAGCCCCAGCATTTT.

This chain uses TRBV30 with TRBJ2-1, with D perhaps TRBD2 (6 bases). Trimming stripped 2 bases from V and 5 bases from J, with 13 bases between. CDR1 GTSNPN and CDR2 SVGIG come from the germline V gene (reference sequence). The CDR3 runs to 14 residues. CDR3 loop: CAWSPGGNDNEQFF. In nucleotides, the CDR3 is TGTGCCTGGAGTCCGGGCGGGAACGACAATGAGCAGTTCTTC.

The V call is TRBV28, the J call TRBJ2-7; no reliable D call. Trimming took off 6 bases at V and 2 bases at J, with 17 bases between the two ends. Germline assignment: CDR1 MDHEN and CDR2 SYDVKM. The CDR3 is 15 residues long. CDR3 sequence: CASSASIAETYEQYF. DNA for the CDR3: TGTGCCAGCAGCGCATCTATAGCTGAAACCTACGAGCAGTACTTC.

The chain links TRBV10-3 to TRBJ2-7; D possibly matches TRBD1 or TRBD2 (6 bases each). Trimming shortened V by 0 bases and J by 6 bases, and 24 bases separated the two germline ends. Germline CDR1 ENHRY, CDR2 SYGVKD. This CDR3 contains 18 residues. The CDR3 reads CAISESILSRKGDFEQYF. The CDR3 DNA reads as TGTGCCATCAGTGAGTCGATTCTCTCGCGGAAGGGGGACTTCGAGCAGTACTTC.

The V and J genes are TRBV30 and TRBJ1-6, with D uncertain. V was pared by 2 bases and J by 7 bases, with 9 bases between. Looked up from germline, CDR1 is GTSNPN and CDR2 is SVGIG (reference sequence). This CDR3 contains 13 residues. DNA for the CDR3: TGTGCCTGGAGTCCCCAGCTAAATTCACCCCTCCACTTT. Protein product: CAWSPQLNSPLHF.

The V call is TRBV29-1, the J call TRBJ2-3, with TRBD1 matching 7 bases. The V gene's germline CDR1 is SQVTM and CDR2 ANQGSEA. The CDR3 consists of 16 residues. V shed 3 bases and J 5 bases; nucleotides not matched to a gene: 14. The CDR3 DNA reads TGCAGCGTTGACCTGGACAGGCAACTTCACAGAGATACGCAGTATTTT. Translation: CSVDLDRQLHRDTQYF.

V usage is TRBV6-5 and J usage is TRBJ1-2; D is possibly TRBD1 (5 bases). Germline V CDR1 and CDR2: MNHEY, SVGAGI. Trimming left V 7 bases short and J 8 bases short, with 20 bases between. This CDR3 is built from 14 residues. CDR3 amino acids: CASMPKGRGGGYTF. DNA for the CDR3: TGTGCCAGCATGCCTAAGGGACGTGGCGGCGGCTACACCTTC.

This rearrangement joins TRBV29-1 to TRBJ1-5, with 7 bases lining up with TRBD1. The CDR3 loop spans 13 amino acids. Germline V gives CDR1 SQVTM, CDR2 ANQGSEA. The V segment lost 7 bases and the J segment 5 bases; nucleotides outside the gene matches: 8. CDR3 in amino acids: CSGSGGLDQPQHF. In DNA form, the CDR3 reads TGCAGCGGATCAGGGGGGTTGGATCAGCCCCAGCATTTT.

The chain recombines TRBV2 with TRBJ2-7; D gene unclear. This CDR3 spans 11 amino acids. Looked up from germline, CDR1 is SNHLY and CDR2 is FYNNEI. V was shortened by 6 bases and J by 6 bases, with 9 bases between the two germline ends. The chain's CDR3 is CASRLGSEQYF. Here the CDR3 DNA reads TGTGCCAGCAGACTGGGCTCCGAGCAGTACTTC.

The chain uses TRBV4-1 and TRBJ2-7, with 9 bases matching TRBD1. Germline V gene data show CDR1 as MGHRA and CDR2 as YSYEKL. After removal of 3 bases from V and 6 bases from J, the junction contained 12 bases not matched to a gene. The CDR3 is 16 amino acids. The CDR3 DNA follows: TGCGCCAGCAGCCAGGGGGGCCGGGACAGGGTGGGCGAGCAGTACTTC. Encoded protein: CASSQGGRDRVGEQYF.

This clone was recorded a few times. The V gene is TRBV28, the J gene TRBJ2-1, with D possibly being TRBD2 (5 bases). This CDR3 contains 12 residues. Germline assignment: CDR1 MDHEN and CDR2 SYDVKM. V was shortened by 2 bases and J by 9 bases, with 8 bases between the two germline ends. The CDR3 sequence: CASSLREGEQFF. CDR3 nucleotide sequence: TGTGCCAGCAGTTTACGGGAAGGTGAGCAGTTCTTC.

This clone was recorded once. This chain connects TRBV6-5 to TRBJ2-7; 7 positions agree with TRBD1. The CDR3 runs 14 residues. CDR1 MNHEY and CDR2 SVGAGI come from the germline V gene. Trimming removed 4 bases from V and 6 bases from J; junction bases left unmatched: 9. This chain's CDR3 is CASSSGQNTGEQYF. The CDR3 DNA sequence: TGTGCCAGCAGTTCGGGACAGAATACTGGCGAGCAGTACTTC.

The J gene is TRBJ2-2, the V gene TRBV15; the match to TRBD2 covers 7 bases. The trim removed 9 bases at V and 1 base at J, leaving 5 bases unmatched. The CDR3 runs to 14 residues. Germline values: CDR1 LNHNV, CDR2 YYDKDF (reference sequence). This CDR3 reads CATLAVRNTGELFF. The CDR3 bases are TGTGCCACGCTAGCGGTACGGAACACCGGGGAGCTGTTTTTT. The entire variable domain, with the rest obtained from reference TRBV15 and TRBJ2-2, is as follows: DAMVIQNPRYQVTQFGKPVTLSCSQTLNHNVMYWYQQKSSQAPKLLFHYYDKDFNNEADTPDNFQSRRPNTSFCFLDIRSPGLGDTAMYLCATLAVRNTGELFFGEGSRLTVL.

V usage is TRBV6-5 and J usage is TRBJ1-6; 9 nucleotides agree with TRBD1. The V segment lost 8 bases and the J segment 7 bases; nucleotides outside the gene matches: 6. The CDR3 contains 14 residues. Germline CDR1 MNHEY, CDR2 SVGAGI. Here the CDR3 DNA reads TGTGCCAGCGAACCCGGGACAGGGAATTCACCCCTCCACTTT. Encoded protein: CASEPGTGNSPLHF.

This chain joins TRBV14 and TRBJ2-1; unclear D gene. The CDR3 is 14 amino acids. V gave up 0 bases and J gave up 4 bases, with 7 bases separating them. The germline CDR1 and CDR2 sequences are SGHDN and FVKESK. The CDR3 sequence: CASSQDLGYNEQFF. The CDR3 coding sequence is TGTGCCAGCAGCCAAGATCTCGGATACAATGAGCAGTTCTTC.

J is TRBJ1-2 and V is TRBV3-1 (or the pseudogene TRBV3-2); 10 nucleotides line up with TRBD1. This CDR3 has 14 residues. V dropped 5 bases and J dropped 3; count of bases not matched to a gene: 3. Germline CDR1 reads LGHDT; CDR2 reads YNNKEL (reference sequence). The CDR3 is CASSYGTGDYGYTF. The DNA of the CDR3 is TGTGCCAGCAGCTACGGGACAGGGGACTATGGCTACACCTTC.

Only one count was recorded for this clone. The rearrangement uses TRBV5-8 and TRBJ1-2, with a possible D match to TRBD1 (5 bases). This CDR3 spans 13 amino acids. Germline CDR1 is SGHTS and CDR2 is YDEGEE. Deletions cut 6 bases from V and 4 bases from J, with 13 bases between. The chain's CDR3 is CASTQTGPYGYTF. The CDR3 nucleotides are TGTGCCAGCACCCAGACGGGACCCTATGGCTACACCTTC.

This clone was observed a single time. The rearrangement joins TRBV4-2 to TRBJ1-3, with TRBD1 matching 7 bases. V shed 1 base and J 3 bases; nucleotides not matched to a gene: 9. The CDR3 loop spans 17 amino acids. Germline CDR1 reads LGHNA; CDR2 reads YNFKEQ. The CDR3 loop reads CASSQVKGASVGNTIYF. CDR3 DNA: TGTGCCAGCAGCCAAGTTAAGGGGGCGAGCGTTGGAAACACCATATATTTT.

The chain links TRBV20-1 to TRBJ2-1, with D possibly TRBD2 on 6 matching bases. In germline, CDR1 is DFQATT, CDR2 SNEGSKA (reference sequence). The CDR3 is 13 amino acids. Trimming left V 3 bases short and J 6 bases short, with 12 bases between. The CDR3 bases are TGCAGTGCTAGTGGCGGGGTTATCAATGAGCAGTTCTTC. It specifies CSASGGVINEQFF.

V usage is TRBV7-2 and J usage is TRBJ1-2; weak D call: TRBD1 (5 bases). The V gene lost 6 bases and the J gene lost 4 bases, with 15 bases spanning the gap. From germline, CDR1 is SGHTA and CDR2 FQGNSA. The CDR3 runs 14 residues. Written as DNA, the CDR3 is TGTGCCAGCAGAAGGGACGGAGGCGGCTATGGCTACACCTTC. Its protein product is CASRRDGGGYGYTF.

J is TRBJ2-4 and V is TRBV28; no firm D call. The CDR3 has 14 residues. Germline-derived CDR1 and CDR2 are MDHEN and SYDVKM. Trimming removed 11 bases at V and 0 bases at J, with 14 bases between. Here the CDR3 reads CAVADLLAKNIQYF. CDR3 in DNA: TGTGCCGTCGCGGATTTGCTAGCCAAAAACATTCAGTACTTC.

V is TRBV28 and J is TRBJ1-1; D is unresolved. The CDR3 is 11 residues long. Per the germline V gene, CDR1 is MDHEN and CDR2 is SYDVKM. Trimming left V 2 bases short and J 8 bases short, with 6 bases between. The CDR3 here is CASSLNREAFF. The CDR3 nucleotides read TGTGCCAGCAGTTTAAATCGGGAAGCTTTCTTT. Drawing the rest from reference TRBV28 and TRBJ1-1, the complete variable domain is DVKVTQSSRYLVKRTGEKVFLECVQDMDHENMFWYRQDPGLGLRLIYFSYDVKMKEKGDIPEGYSVSREKKERFSLILESASTNQTSMYLCASSLNREAFFGQGTRLTVV.

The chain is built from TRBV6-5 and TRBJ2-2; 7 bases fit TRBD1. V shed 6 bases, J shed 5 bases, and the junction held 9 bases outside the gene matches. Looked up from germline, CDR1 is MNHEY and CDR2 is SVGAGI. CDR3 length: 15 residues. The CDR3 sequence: CASSYRGGSTGELFF. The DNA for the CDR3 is TGTGCCAGCAGCTACAGGGGCGGTAGTACCGGGGAGCTGTTTTTT.

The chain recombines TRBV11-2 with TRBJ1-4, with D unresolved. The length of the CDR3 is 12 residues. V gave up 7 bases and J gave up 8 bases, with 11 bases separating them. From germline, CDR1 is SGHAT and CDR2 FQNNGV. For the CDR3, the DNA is TGTGCCAGCACCCAGCTAGGAGAAAAACTGTTTTTT. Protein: CASTQLGEKLFF. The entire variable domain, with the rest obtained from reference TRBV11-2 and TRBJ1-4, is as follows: EAGVAQSPRYKIIEKRQSVAFWCNPISGHATLYWYQQILGQGPKLLIQFQNNGVVDDSQLPKDRFSAERLKGVDSTLKIQPAKLEDSAVYLCASTQLGEKLFFGSGTQLSVL.

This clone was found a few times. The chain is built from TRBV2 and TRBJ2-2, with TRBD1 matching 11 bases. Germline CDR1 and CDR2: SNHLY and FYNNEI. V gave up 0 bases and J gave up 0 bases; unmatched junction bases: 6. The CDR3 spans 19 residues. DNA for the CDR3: TGTGCCAGCAGTGAAGCTCCCGGGACAGGGGGTTCGAACACCGGGGAGCTGTTTTTT. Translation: CASSEAPGTGGSNTGELFF. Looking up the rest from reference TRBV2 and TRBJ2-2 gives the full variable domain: EPEVTQTPSHQVTQMGQEVILRCVPISNHLYFYWYRQILGQKVEFLVSFYNNEISEKSEIFDDQFSVERPDGSNFTLKIRSTKLEDSAMYFCASSEAPGTGGSNTGELFFGEGSRLTVL.

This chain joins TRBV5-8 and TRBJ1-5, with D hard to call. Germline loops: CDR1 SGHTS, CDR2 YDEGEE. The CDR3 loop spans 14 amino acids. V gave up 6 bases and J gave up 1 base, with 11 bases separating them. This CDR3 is CASTKPNSNQPQHF. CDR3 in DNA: TGTGCCAGCACTAAACCCAACAGCAATCAGCCCCAGCATTTT.